The table lists the clone carrying this TCR beta chain with a few counts. What it binds is unknown. The CDR3 runs 19 residues. With 5 bases clipped from V and 3 bases from J, the junction kept 13 bases outside the gene matches. The V gene's germline CDR1 is SGHTA and CDR2 FQGNSA. The data originate from a study of lymphopenia after photon versus proton radiotherapy. Broader study findings: After the lymphocyte nadir, photon-treated repertoires showed oligoclonal expansion, especially of CD8+ Temra cells. Survival link was tested only in deceased patients; proton benefit remains a possibility. Relative stability marked proton patients; photon patients lost diversity and naive cells. Larger post-nadir TCR diversity loss correlated inversely with survival in deceased patients.

Here immunoSEQ multiplex PCR was the method, and the copy in TCRdb shows in-frame clones only, minus some. This table holds some 64,000 clones, about nine tenths found once. Source: peripheral blood, taken from a patient treated with proton-based radiotherapy. The TCR was taken from an elderly man with esophageal cancer. The rearrangement links TRBV7-2 to TRBJ2-1, with 13 bases that match TRBD2. CDR3 nucleotides: TGTGCCAGCAGCATATCCGGGACTAGCGGGAAAGGACTCTACAATGAGCAGTTCTTC. Its protein product is CASSISGTSGKGLYNEQFF.